This T cell receptor beta chain originates from a study of blood T cells in healthy people across ages. It was with a sample-barcoded 5' primer and a J-beta primer mix that a second PCR of roughly 7 to 11 cycles was run. Each cDNA molecule carried a tag from a template-switch adaptor that contained 12 random nucleotides. Using its own MiXCR run on the 5' RACE reads, TCRdb lists one record per CDR3 protein. Of some 1.8 million distinct CDR3 sequences listed, about 39% are singletons. Between the trimmed V and J ends, which lost 4 bases and 7 bases, there was a span of 16 bases. In germline, CDR1 is SEHNR, CDR2 FQNEAQ (reference sequence). The CDR3 runs to 14 residues. Investigators took around 10 milliliters of peripheral blood from every donor.

The TCR originated in a human donor in good health. The genes are TRBV7-9 and TRBJ1-1; D is uncertain. Sequencing was carried out using blood. The CDR3 sequence is CASSSPTKKVEAFF. The CDR3 DNA is TGTGCCAGCAGCTCGCCCACCAAGAAGGTTGAAGCTTTCTTT.